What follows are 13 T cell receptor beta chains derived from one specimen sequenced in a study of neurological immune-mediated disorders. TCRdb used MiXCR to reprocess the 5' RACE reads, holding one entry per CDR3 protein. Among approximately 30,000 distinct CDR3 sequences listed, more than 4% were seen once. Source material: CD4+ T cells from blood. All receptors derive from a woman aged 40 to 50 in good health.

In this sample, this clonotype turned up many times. This CDR3 is CASISGQIQETQYF. The CDR3 region has the DNA TGTGCCAGCATCAGCGGACAGATACAAGAGACCCAGTACTTC. The chain has TRBV3-1 and TRBJ2-5; maybe TRBD1 (6 bases). The CDR3 has 14 amino acids. V shed 7 bases and J shed 2 bases, with 14 bases lying between them. The germline CDR1 and CDR2 sequences are LGHDT and YNNKEL (reference sequence).

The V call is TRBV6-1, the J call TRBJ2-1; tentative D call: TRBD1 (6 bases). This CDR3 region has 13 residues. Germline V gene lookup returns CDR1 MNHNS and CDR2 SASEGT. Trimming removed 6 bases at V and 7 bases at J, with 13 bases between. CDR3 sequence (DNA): TGTGCCAGCAGCTGGGACACTGAAAATGAGCAGTTCTTC. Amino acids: CASSWDTENEQFF.

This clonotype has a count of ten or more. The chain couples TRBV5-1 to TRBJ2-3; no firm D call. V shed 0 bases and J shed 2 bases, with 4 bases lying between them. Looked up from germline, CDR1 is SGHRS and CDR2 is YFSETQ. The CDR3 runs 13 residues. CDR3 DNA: TGCGCCAGCAGCTTGGTTCTCACAGATACGCAGTATTTT. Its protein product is CASSLVLTDTQYF.

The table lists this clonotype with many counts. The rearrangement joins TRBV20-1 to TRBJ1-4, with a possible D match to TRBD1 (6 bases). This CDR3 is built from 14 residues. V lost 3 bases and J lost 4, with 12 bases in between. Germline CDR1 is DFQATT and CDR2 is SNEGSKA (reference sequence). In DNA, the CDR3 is TGCAGTGCTAGTGGGGGGGCCAGTAATGAAAAACTGTTTTTT. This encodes CSASGGASNEKLFF.

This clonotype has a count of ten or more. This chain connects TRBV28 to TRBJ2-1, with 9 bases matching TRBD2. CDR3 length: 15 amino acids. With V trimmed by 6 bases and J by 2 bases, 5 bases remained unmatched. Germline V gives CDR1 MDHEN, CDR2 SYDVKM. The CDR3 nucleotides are TGTGCCAGCAGCTTTAGCGGGAGTCCCTACAATGAGCAGTTCTTC. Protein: CASSFSGSPYNEQFF. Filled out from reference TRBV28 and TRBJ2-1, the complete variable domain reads DVKVTQSSRYLVKRTGEKVFLECVQDMDHENMFWYRQDPGLGLRLIYFSYDVKMKEKGDIPEGYSVSREKKERFSLILESASTNQTSMYLCASSFSGSPYNEQFFGPGTRLTVL.

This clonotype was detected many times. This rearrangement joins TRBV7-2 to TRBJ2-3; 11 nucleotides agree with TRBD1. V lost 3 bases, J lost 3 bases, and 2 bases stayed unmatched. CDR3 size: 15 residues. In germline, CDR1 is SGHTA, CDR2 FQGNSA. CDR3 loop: CASSLGQGVTDTQYF. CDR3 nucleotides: TGTGCCAGCAGCTTGGGACAGGGGGTAACAGATACGCAGTATTTT. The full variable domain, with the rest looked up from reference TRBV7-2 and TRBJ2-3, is GAGVSQSPSNKVTEKGKDVELRCDPISGHTALYWYRQSLGQGLEFLIYFQGNSAPDKSGLPSDRFSAERTGGSVSTLTIQRTQQEDSAVYLCASSLGQGVTDTQYFGPGTRLTVL.

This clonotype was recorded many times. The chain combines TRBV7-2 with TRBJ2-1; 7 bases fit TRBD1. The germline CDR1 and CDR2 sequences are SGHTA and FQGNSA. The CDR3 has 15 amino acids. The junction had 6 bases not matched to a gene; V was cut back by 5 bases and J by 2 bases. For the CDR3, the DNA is TGTGCCAGCAGCCCCCGACAGGGTACCTACAATGAGCAGTTCTTC. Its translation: CASSPRQGTYNEQFF.

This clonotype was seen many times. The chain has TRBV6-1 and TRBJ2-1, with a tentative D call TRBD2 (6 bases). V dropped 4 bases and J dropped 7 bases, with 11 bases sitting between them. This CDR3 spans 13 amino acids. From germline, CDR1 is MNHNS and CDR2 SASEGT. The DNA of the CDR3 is TGTGCCAGCAGTGGACACGGGACTAATGAGCAGTTCTTC. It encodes CASSGHGTNEQFF.

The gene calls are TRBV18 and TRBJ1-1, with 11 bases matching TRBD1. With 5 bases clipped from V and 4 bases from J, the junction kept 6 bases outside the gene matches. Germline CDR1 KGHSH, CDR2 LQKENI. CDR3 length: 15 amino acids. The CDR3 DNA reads TGTGCCAGCTCAACCGGGACAGGGGGACTCACTGAAGCTTTCTTT. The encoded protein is CASSTGTGGLTEAFF. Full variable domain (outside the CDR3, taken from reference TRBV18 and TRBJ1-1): NAGVMQNPRHLVRRRGQEARLRCSPMKGHSHVYWYRQLPEEGLKFMVYLQKENIIDESGMPKERFSAEFPKEGPSILRIQQVVRGDSAAYFCASSTGTGGLTEAFFGQGTRLTVV.

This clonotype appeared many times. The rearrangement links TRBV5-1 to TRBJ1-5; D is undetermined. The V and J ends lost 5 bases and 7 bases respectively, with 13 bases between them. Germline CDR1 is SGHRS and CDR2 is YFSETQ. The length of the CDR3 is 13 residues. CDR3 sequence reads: CASSLESGQPQHF. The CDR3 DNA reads TGCGCCAGCAGTCTTGAGTCGGGGCAGCCCCAGCATTTT.

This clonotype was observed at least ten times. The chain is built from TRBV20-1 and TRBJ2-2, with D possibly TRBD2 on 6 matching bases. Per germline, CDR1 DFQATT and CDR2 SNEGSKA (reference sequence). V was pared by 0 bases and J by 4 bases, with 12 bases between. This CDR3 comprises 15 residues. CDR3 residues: CSARDRRAFTGELFF. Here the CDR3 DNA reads TGCAGTGCTAGAGATCGGAGGGCCTTCACCGGGGAGCTGTTTTTT.

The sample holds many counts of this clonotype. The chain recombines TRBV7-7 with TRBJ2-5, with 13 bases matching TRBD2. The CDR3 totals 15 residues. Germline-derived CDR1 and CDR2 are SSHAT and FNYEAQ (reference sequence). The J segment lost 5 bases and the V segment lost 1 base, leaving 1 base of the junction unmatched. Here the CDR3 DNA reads TGTGCCAGCAGCTTAGGACTAGCGGGAGGTGAGACCCAGTACTTC. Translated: CASSLGLAGGETQYF.

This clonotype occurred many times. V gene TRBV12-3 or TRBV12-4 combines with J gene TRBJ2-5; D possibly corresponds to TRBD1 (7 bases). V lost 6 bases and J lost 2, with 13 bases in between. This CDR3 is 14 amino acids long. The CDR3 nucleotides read TGTGCCAGCAGCAAACAGGGGAGGCAAGAGACCCAGTACTTC. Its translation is CASSKQGRQETQYF.